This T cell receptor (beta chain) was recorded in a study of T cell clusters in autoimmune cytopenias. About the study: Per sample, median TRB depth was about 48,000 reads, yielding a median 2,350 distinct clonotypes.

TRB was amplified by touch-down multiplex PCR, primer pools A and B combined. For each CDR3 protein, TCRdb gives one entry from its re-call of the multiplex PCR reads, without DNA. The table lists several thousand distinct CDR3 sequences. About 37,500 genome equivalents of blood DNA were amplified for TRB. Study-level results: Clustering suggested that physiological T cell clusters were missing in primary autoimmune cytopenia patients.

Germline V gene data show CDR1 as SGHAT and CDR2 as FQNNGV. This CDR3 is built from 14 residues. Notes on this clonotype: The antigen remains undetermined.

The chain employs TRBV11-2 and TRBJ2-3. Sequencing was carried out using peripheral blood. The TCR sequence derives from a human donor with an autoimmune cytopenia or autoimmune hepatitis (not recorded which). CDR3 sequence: CASSLALASDTQYF.